The clone carrying this TCR beta chain has a single count. Its antigen is as yet unknown. CDR1 is LNHDA, CDR2 SQIVND, per germline (reference sequence). This CDR3 region has 14 residues. The ends were cut back, 5 bases at V and 5 bases at J, with 13 bases in the middle. The data belong to a study of Ad26.COV2.S vaccination and SARS-CoV-2 variants. Study context: Doses of Ad26.COV2.S were injected into muscle once or twice, 56 days apart.

Here immunoSEQ multiplex PCR was the method, and the copy in TCRdb shows in-frame clones only, minus some. The sample includes about 680,000 clones, roughly 90% of them seen just once. Regarding the study as a whole: Overall T cell responses may have been underestimated by the analyses of TCR breadth and depth. Vaccine and placebo recipients had similar non-spike TCR breadth. Post-vaccination breadth of spike-specific CD8+ and CD4+ T cell responses was reportedly substantial.

Treatment defined: roughly 18 received Ad26.COV2.S at low or high dose, single or two shots; several received placebo; per-sample allocation not given. The investigators took samples on day 63 after the first vaccine or placebo injection. This sequence was found in a person aged 18-60 years who received the Ad26.COV2.S COVID-19 vaccine or a placebo. This material consisted of peripheral blood, taken in a trial of Ad26.COV2.S vaccine versus placebo. The chain uses TRBV19 and TRBJ1-5; D is unresolved. The CDR3 DNA is TGTGCCAGTAGTCGTGGAACGGCCGATCAGCCCCAGCATTTT. It yields the protein CASSRGTADQPQHF.